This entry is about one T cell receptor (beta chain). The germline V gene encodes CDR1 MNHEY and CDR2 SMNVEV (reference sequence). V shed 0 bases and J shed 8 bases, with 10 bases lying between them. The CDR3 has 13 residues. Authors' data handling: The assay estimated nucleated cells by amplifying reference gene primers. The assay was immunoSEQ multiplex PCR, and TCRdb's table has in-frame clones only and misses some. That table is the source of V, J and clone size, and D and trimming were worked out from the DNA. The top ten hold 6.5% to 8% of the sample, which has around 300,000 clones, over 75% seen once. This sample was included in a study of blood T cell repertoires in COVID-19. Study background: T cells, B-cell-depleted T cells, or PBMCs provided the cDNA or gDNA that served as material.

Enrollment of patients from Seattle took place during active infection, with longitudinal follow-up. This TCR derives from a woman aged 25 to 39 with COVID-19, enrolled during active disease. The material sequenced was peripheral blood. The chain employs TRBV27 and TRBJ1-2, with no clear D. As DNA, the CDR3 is TGTGCCAGCAGTTTATCTGTGGAGGGAGGCTACACCTTC. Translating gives CASSLSVEGGYTF.